The 5 T cell receptor beta chains below come from one sample, sequenced in a study of early T cells in non-severe SARS-CoV-2 infection. TCRdb reanalysed the 5' RACE reads using MiXCR and keeps one entry per CDR3 protein. The sample holds approximately 70,000 distinct CDR3 sequences, 10% to 15% seen once. The sample consisted of whole blood. The receptor set was obtained from an adult who was a healthcare worker with PCR-confirmed SARS-CoV-2 infection or an uninfected control (not recorded which).

This clonotype turned up a few times. This sequence joins TRBV11-2 and TRBJ2-1; D is possibly TRBD1 or TRBD2 (5 bases each). V lost 5 bases and J 9 bases, leaving 17 bases between the germline ends. From germline, CDR1 is SGHAT and CDR2 FQNNGV. The length of the CDR3 is 14 residues. The CDR3 nucleotides are TGTGCCAGCAGCCAGGTGCAGGGTCGGGGTGAGCAGTTCTTC. As protein: CASSQVQGRGEQFF.

This clonotype was picked up many times. The chain carries TRBV7-8 and TRBJ2-1; possibly TRBD2 for D (6 bases). Looked up from germline, CDR1 is SGHVS and CDR2 is FQNEAQ. CDR3 size: 17 residues. The germline V and J ends were trimmed by 0 bases and 5 bases, with 17 bases remaining between them. This CDR3 reads CASSLAIRASVHNEQFF. In nucleotides, the CDR3 is TGTGCCAGCAGCTTAGCGATCCGGGCTAGCGTACACAATGAGCAGTTCTTC. The full variable domain, completed using reference TRBV7-8 and TRBJ2-1, is GAGVSQSPRYKVAKRGQDVALRCDPISGHVSLFWYQQALGQGPEFLTYFQNEAQLDKSGLPSDRFFAERPEGSVSTLKIQRTQQEDSAVYLCASSLAIRASVHNEQFFGPGTRLTVL.

This clonotype has a count of ten or more. The V call is TRBV29-1, the J call TRBJ2-7, with 8 bases matching TRBD1. The trim removed 3 bases at V and 10 bases at J, leaving 8 bases unmatched. The CDR3 is made up of 12 amino acids. In germline, CDR1 is SQVTM, CDR2 ANQGSEA. The DNA of the CDR3 is TGCAGCGTTGAGGGACAGGTGGGGGCACAGTACTTC. It yields the protein CSVEGQVGAQYF.

V is TRBV20-1 and J is TRBJ2-3; D not resolved. The CDR3 is 10 amino acids. V lost 6 bases and J 3 bases, leaving 4 bases between the germline ends. The germline CDR1 and CDR2 sequences are DFQATT and SNEGSKA (reference sequence). CDR3 loop: CSASTDTQYF. The DNA for the CDR3 is TGCAGTGCCAGTACAGATACGCAGTATTTT.

CDR3 in DNA: TGTGCCAGCAGCCCGGGGACTCTAACGGGGGAGACCCAGTACTTC. Translating it yields CASSPGTLTGETQYF. The gene calls are TRBV7-2 and TRBJ2-5; the D gene is possibly TRBD2 (6 bases). The CDR3 extends over 15 amino acids. The V end lost 5 bases, the J end lost 5 bases, and 18 bases lay between the germline ends. Germline V lookup: CDR1 SGHTA, CDR2 FQGNSA.